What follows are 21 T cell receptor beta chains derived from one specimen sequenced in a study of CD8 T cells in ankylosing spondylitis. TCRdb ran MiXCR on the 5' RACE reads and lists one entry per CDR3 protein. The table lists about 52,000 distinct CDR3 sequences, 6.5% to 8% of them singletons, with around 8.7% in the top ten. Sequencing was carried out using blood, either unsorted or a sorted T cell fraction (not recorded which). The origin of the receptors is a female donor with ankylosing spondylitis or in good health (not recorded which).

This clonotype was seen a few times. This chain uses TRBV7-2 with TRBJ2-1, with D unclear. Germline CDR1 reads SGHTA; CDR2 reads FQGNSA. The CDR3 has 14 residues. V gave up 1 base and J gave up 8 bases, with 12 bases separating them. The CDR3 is CASSLVGTADEQFF. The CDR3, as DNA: TGTGCCAGCAGCTTAGTTGGCACCGCGGATGAGCAGTTCTTC.

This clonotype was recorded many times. Written as DNA, the CDR3 is TGCGCCAGCAGCGCCGGACAGGGAACGGGGACCATGAACACTGAAGCTTTCTTT. Translated: CASSAGQGTGTMNTEAFF. The chain combines TRBV5-1 with TRBJ1-1, with 8 nucleotides matching TRBD1. CDR3 length equals 18 residues. The germline CDR1 and CDR2 sequences are SGHRS and YFSETQ. Trimming cost V 4 bases and J 0 bases; bases outside gene matches: 14.

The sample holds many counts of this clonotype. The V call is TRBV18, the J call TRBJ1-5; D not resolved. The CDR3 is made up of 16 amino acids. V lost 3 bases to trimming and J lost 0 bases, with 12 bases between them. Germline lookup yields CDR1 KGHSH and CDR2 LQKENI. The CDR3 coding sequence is TGTGCCAGCTCACCTTCCCAGGTTTATAGCAATCAGCCCCAGCATTTT. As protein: CASSPSQVYSNQPQHF.

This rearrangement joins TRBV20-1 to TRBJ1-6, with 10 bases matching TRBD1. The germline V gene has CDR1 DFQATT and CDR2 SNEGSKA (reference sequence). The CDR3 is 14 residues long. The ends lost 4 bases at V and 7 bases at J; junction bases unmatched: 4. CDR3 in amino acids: CSAMTGGKNSPLHF. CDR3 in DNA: TGCAGTGCTATGACAGGGGGCAAAAATTCACCCCTCCACTTT.

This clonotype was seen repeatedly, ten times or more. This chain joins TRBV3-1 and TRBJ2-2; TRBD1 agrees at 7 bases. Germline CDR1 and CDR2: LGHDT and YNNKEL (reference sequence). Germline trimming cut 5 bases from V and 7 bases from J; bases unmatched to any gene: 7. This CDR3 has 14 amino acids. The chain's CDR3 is CASSLRGRGGELFF. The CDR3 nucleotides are TGTGCCAGCAGCTTAAGGGGGCGCGGCGGGGAGCTGTTTTTT.

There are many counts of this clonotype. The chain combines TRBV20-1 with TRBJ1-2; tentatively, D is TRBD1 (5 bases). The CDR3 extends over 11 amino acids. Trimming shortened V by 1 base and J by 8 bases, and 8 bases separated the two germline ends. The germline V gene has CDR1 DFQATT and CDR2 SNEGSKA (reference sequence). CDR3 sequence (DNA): TGCAGTGCTAGAGGGGGGAGCGGCTACACCTTC. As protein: CSARGGSGYTF.

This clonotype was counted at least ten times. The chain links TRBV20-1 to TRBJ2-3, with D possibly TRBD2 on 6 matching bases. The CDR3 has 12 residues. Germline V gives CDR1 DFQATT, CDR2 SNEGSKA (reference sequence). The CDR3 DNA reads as TGCGGCGAGGAGCGGGCCCCAGATACGCAGTATTTT. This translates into CGEERAPDTQYF.

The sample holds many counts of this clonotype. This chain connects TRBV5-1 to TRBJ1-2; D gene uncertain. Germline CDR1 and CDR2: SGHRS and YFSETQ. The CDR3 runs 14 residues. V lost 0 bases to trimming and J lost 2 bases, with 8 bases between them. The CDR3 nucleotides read TGCGCCAGCAGCTTGGGGGTAGTGAACTATGGCTACACCTTC. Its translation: CASSLGVVNYGYTF.

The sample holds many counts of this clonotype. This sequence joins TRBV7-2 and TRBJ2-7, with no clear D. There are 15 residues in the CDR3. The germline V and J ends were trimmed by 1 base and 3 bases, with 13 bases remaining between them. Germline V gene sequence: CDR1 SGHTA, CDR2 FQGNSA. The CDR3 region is CASSLEVGMDYEQYF. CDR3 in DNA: TGTGCCAGCAGCTTAGAGGTAGGGATGGACTACGAGCAGTACTTC.

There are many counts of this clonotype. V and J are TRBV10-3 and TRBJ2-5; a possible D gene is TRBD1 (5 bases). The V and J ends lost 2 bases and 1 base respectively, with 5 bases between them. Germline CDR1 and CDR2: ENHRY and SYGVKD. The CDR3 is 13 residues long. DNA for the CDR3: TGTGCCATCAGTGAGCAGGGCCAAGAGACCCAGTACTTC. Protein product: CAISEQGQETQYF.

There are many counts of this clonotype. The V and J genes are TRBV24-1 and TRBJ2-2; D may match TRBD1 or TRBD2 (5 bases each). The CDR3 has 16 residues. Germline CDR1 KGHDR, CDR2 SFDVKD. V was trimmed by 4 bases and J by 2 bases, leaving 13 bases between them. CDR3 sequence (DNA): TGTGCCACCAGTGACCCAGGGACGGCCAACACCGGGGAGCTGTTTTTT. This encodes CATSDPGTANTGELFF.

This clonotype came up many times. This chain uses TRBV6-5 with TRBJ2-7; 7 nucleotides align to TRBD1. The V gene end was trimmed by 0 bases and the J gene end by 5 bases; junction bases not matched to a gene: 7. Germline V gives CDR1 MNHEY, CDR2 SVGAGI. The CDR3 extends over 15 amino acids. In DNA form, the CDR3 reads TGTGCCAGCAGTTACTCGAAGGGGGCGCACCACGAGCAGTACGTC. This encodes CASSYSKGAHHEQYV.

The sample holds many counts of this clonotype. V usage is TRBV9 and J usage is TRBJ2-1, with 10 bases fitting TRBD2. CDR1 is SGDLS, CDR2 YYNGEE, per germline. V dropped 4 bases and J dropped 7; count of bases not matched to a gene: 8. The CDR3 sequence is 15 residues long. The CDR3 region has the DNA TGTGCCAGCAGCCTAAGCGGGGGGGTAGGGAATGAGCAGTTCTTC. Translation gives CASSLSGGVGNEQFF.

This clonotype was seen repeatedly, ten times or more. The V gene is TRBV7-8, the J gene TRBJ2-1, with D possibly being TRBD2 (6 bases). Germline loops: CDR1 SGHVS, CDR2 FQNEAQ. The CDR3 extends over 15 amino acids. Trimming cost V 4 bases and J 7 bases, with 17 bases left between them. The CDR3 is CASSSTRERLNEQFF. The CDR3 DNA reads TGTGCCAGCAGCTCGACTAGAGAGAGGCTAAATGAGCAGTTCTTC.

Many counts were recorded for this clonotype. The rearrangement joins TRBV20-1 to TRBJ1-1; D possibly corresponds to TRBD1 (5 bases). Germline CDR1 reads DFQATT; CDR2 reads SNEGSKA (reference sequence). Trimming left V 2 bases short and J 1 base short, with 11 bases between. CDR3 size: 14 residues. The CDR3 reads CSARPPRGNTEAFF. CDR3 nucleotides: TGCAGTGCTAGACCCCCGAGGGGGAACACTGAAGCTTTCTTT.

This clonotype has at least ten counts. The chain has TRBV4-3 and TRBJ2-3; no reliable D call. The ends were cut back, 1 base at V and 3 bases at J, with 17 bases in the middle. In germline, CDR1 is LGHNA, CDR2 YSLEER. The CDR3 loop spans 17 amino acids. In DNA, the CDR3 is TGCGCCAGCAGCCAAGGACGAGTAGCCGTGGGTACAGATACGCAGTATTTT. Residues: CASSQGRVAVGTDTQYF.

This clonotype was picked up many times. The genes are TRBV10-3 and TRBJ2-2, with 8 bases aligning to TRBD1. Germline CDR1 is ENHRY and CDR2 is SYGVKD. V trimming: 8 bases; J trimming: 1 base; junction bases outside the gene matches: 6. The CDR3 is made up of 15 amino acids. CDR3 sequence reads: CAIPGQGRNTGELFF. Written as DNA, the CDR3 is TGTGCCATCCCCGGACAGGGTCGGAACACCGGGGAGCTGTTTTTT.

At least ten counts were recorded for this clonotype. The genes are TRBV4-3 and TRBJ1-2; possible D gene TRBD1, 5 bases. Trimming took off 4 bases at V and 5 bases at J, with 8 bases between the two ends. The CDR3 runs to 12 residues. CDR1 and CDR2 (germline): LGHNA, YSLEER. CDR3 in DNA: TGCGCCAGCAGCCTGGACACGTATGGCTACACCTTC. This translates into CASSLDTYGYTF.

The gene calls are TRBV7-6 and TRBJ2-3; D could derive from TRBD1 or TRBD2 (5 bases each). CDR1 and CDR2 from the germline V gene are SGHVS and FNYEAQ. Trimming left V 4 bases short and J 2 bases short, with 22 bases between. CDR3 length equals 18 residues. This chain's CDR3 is CASSSTVLAWDLTDTQYF. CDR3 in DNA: TGTGCCAGCAGCTCGACGGTCCTAGCATGGGACCTCACAGATACGCAGTATTTT.

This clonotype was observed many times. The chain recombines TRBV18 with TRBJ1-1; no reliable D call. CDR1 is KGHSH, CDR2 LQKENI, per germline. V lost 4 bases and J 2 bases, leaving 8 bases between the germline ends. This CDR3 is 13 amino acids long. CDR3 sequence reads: CASSRDVNTEAFF. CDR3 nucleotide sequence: TGTGCCAGCTCACGTGATGTAAACACTGAAGCTTTCTTT.

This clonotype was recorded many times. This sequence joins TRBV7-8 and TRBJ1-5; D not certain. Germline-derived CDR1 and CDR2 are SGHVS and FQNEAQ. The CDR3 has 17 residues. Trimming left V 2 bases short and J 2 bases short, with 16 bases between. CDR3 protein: CASSLRKIGSGNQPQHF. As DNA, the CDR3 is TGTGCCAGCAGCTTACGTAAAATAGGGAGTGGCAATCAGCCCCAGCATTTT.